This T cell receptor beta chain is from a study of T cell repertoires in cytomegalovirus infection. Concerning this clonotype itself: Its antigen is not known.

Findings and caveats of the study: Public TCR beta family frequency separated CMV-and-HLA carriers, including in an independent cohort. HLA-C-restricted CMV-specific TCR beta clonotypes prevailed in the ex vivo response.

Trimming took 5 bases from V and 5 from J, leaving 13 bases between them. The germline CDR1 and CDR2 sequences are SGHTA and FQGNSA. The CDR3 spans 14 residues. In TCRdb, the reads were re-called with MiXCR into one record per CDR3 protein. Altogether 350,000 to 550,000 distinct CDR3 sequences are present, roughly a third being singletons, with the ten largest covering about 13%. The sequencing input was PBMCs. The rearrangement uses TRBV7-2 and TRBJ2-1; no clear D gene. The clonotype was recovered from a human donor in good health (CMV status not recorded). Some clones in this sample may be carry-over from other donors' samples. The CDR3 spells CASSPQGPNNEQFF. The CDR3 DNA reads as TGTGCCAGCAGCCCTCAAGGCCCTAACAATGAGCAGTTCTTC.